One and the same sample provided the 14 T cell receptor beta chains below, sequenced in a study of regulatory T cells in long-lasting Graves disease. CDR3 regions were amplified by Arm-PCR using iRepertoire HTBI primers to build TCR beta libraries. From the multiplex PCR reads, TCRdb called clonotypes with MiXCR, one entry per CDR3 protein. The sample has 300,000 to 400,000 distinct CDR3 sequences, about 18% seen once. As to time point: persistent/refractory GD, antithyroid drugs over 5 years with positive TRAb. PBMC RNA was the source of the TCR library. The sample in question was peripheral blood mononuclear cells (PBMCs), obtained when the disease was refractory, from a patient treated with antithyroid drugs. The receptors were sampled from a female donor with Graves disease.

The J gene is TRBJ1-1, the V gene TRBV19, with a weak D call TRBD1 (5 bases). Germline CDR1 LNHDA, CDR2 SQIVND (reference sequence). The V end was cut by 4 bases, the J end by 1 base, with 13 bases between. The CDR3 loop spans 15 amino acids. CDR3 sequence: CASSTRGRKNTEAFF. The CDR3 DNA reads TGTGCCAGTAGTACCCGGGGACGGAAGAACACTGAAGCTTTCTTT.

A few counts support this clonotype. This chain joins TRBV18 and TRBJ1-2; TRBD1 might be the D (5 bases). This CDR3 has 15 residues. V lost 3 bases and J 2 bases, leaving 13 bases between the germline ends. Germline values: CDR1 KGHSH, CDR2 LQKENI. CDR3 in amino acids: CASSPAGRRNYGYTF. DNA for the CDR3: TGTGCCAGCTCACCTGCGGGGCGCAGGAACTATGGCTACACCTTC.

The chain uses TRBV19 and TRBJ2-5, with a possible D match to TRBD2 (6 bases). This CDR3 contains 16 residues. V lost 5 bases, J lost 2 bases, and 18 bases lay in between. The germline V gene has CDR1 LNHDA and CDR2 SQIVND (reference sequence). CDR3 nucleotide sequence: TGTGCCAGTAGTTGGTCGAGCGGGCGGGGTCAAGAGACCCAGTACTTC. Amino acid sequence: CASSWSSGRGQETQYF.

As to this clonotype: It may be a read error: a sequence one base away is much more abundant. The rearrangement links TRBV6-2 or TRBV6-3 to TRBJ2-5; 7 bases map to TRBD2. Germline V gene lookup returns CDR1 MNHEY and CDR2 SVGEGT. V lost 7 bases, J lost 0 bases, and 11 bases stayed unmatched. The CDR3 totals 16 residues. The CDR3 coding sequence is TGTGCCAGCACCACATCGGACGGGGGGTACCAAGAGACCCAGTACTTC. Translated, it gives CASTTSDGGYQETQYF.

Many counts were recorded for this clonotype. The chain combines TRBV3-1 with TRBJ1-1, with 9 positions matching TRBD1. The CDR3 sequence is 14 residues long. Looked up from germline, CDR1 is LGHDT and CDR2 is YNNKEL (reference sequence). J lost 5 bases, V lost 1 base, and 2 bases had no gene match. In nucleotides, the CDR3 is TGTGCCAGCAGCCAAGCACAGGGGGCAACTGAAGCTTTCTTT. Translating gives CASSQAQGATEAFF.

Ten or more counts support this clonotype. The gene calls are TRBV28 and TRBJ1-5; the D is unclear. Trimming removed 5 bases at V and 0 bases at J, with 11 bases between. The CDR3 spans 15 residues. Germline V gene lookup returns CDR1 MDHEN and CDR2 SYDVKM. The CDR3 DNA sequence: TGTGCCAGCAGTACAACCGGGCATAGCAATCAGCCCCAGCATTTT. Residues: CASSTTGHSNQPQHF.

This clonotype was seen at least ten times. CDR3 residues: CATSDLPDKWQVGGRAKNIQYF. The CDR3 DNA reads TGTGCCACCAGTGATTTGCCCGACAAGTGGCAGGTCGGCGGGAGGGCCAAAAACATTCAGTACTTC. The V gene is TRBV24-1, the J gene TRBJ2-4; 8 bases are shared with TRBD2. The germline V gene encodes CDR1 KGHDR and CDR2 SFDVKD. Trimming at V came to 0 bases and at J to 1 base, leaving 19 bases not matched to a gene. The CDR3 totals 22 residues.

The chain recombines TRBV5-1 with TRBJ2-7; TRBD2 aligns across 10 bases. Unmatched junction bases numbered 19, after V lost 5 bases and J lost 5 bases. Germline V CDR1 and CDR2: SGHRS, YFSETQ. This CDR3 is built from 18 residues. CDR3 in DNA: TGCGCCAGCAGAGGGGCTGCGGGGCCTAGCGGGAGTCCCCACGAGCAGTACTTC. As protein: CASRGAAGPSGSPHEQYF.

This clonotype has ten or more counts. The V and J genes are TRBV2 and TRBJ1-2; D might be TRBD1 (6 bases). This CDR3 is 14 amino acids long. The V gene's germline CDR1 is SNHLY and CDR2 FYNNEI. The V gene lost 4 bases and the J gene lost 4 bases, with 13 bases spanning the gap. The CDR3 protein is CASSAGAGLYGYTF. The CDR3 DNA sequence: TGTGCCAGCAGTGCGGGGGCAGGCCTCTATGGCTACACCTTC.

A few counts support this clonotype. The CDR3 DNA reads as TGTGCCAGCAGCTTACCCCTTGGACAGGGGGGACAGACCCAGTACTTC. The encoded protein is CASSLPLGQGGQTQYF. The chain recombines TRBV7-9 with TRBJ2-5; 10 nucleotides agree with TRBD1. Germline CDR1 and CDR2: SEHNR and FQNEAQ (reference sequence). The CDR3 is 16 amino acids. V was pared by 2 bases and J by 6 bases, with 9 bases of the junction left unmatched.

This clonotype was seen many times. The genes are TRBV7-2 and TRBJ1-6, with D hard to call. CDR3 size: 13 residues. The germline V gene encodes CDR1 SGHTA and CDR2 FQGNSA. V was clipped by 5 bases and J by 6 bases, with 8 bases between them. The CDR3 nucleotides are TGTGCCAGCAGCCCCGTCCTTAATTCACCCCTCCACTTT. This encodes CASSPVLNSPLHF.

This clonotype was found many times. The gene calls are TRBV6-1 and TRBJ1-1; D might be TRBD1 (5 bases). The CDR3 contains 14 residues. Looked up from germline, CDR1 is MNHNS and CDR2 is SASEGT. V gave up 7 bases and J gave up 0 bases, with 12 bases separating them. In DNA, the CDR3 is TGTGCCAGCACCCCGGGGACTTTGAACACTGAAGCTTTCTTT. This translates into CASTPGTLNTEAFF.

The V call is TRBV25-1, the J call TRBJ2-5; TRBD1 aligns across 8 bases. Trimming at V came to 3 bases and at J to 4 bases, leaving 13 bases not matched to a gene. The CDR3 covers 17 residues. Germline V CDR1 and CDR2: MGHDK, SYGVNS. The CDR3 here is CASSDPPGGGFPETQYF. CDR3 nucleotide sequence: TGTGCCAGCAGTGACCCTCCAGGGGGCGGATTTCCAGAGACCCAGTACTTC.

This rearrangement joins TRBV7-3 to TRBJ2-7; D is unclear. Germline CDR1 and CDR2: SGHTA and FQGTGA. The CDR3 has 13 residues. V lost 0 bases and J lost 5, with 8 bases in between. CDR3 sequence reads: CASSLTRSDEQYF. DNA of the CDR3: TGTGCCAGCAGCTTAACACGTTCCGACGAGCAGTACTTC.